Presented here are 11 T cell receptor beta chains from one specimen sequenced in a study of blood T cells in healthy people across ages. Primed by a sample-barcoded 5' primer and a J-beta primer mix, a second PCR proceeded for about 6 to 12 cycles. A single record per CDR3 protein comes from TCRdb applying MiXCR to the 5' RACE reads. The sample carries about 840,000 distinct CDR3 sequences, roughly 29% recorded once. The data also belong to a second study, concerning T cells of mothers and their children.

The specimen sequenced was blood. These TCRs come from a woman aged 40 to 50 in good health.

The sample holds a few counts of this clonotype. The V and J genes are TRBV7-2 and TRBJ1-2; no reliable D call. Germline V gene data show CDR1 as SGHTA and CDR2 as FQGNSA. Deletions cut 5 bases from V and 8 bases from J, with 15 bases between. This CDR3 region has 13 residues. CDR3 in amino acids: CASSPKTVFGYTF. Written as DNA, the CDR3 is TGTGCCAGCAGCCCCAAAACGGTTTTCGGCTACACCTTC.

There are many counts of this clonotype. V is TRBV10-3 and J is TRBJ1-5, with D hard to call. CDR1 ENHRY and CDR2 SYGVKD come from the germline V gene. The CDR3 has 12 residues. V dropped 3 bases and J dropped 5 bases, with 5 bases sitting between them. CDR3 nucleotides: TGTGCCATCAGTGATCAAGATCAGCCCCAGCATTTT. This gives the protein CAISDQDQPQHF.

This clonotype was detected a few times. V is TRBV11-2 and J is TRBJ2-3, with 13 bases matching TRBD2. Trimming took 5 bases from V and 2 from J; bases not matched to a gene: 7. Germline V gene sequence: CDR1 SGHAT, CDR2 FQNNGV. The CDR3 is 17 residues long. This chain's CDR3 is CASSRTGLAGFTDTQYF. Here the CDR3 DNA reads TGTGCCAGCAGCCGAACGGGACTAGCGGGGTTCACAGATACGCAGTATTTT.

This clonotype has only a few counts. V is TRBV20-1 and J is TRBJ2-1; D might be TRBD2 (6 bases). The V end was cut by 1 base, the J end by 0 bases, with 19 bases between. Germline V gene data show CDR1 as DFQATT and CDR2 as SNEGSKA (reference sequence). The CDR3 runs 18 residues. Here the CDR3 DNA reads TGCAGTGCTAGAGTGGATCGTGGCGGGACCTACTCCTACAATGAGCAGTTCTTC. Amino acids: CSARVDRGGTYSYNEQFF.

The V call is TRBV28, the J call TRBJ1-2; the D gene is possibly TRBD1 (5 bases). CDR3 length: 12 amino acids. The germline gives CDR1 MDHEN, CDR2 SYDVKM. Trimming removed 6 bases at V and 8 bases at J, with 13 bases between. The CDR3, as DNA: TGTGCCAGCAGCCGACCAGGGTACGGCTACACCTTC. The encoded protein is CASSRPGYGYTF.

Notes on this clonotype: Possible read error: a much larger clone is one base away. The V call is TRBV3-1, the J call TRBJ2-6, with TRBD1 identical over 7 bases. The germline V gene encodes CDR1 LGHDT and CDR2 YNNKEL (reference sequence). The V gene end was trimmed by 4 bases and the J gene end by 0 bases; junction bases not matched to a gene: 9. CDR3 size: 18 residues. CDR3 sequence (DNA): TGTGCCAGCAGCCCCGTGACAGGGCTCCTCTCTGGGGCCAACGTCCTGACTTTC. This translates into CASSPVTGLLSGANVLTF.

This clonotype has a handful of counts. The chain uses TRBV4-3 and TRBJ1-1; 7 nucleotides line up with TRBD1. V lost 1 base to trimming and J lost 0 bases; unmatched junction nucleotides: 11. The germline CDR1 and CDR2 sequences are LGHNA and YSLEER. The CDR3 has 18 residues. The CDR3 coding sequence is TGCGCCAGCAGCCAAGTGGGAGAACAGGGGCGAATGAACACTGAAGCTTTCTTT. The encoded protein is CASSQVGEQGRMNTEAFF.

This rearrangement joins TRBV11-2 to TRBJ1-1, with D maybe TRBD1 (5 bases). The CDR3 contains 14 residues. CDR1 and CDR2 from the germline V gene are SGHAT and FQNNGV. V lost 1 base and J 3 bases, leaving 9 bases between the germline ends. The CDR3 spells CASSLVPRDTEAFF. CDR3 in DNA: TGTGCCAGCAGCTTAGTCCCCAGGGACACTGAAGCTTTCTTT.

This chain connects TRBV7-2 to TRBJ1-1; no clear D gene. The CDR3 extends over 17 amino acids. V was pared by 5 bases and J by 3 bases, with 22 bases between. The germline V gene encodes CDR1 SGHTA and CDR2 FQGNSA. The CDR3 is CASSTSTIRRRDTEAFF. The CDR3 DNA reads TGTGCCAGCAGCACTAGCACAATTCGAAGGAGAGACACTGAAGCTTTCTTT.

This clonotype occurred many times. This sequence joins TRBV5-6 and TRBJ1-2; the match to TRBD1 covers 7 bases. The CDR3 covers 15 residues. Trimming removed 2 bases from V and 6 bases from J; junction bases left unmatched: 10. CDR1 and CDR2 from the germline V gene are SGHDT and YYEEEE. The CDR3 DNA reads TGTGCCAGCAGCTTTATGGAGACAGGGACCCATGGCTACACCTTC. Encoded protein: CASSFMETGTHGYTF. Based on the CDR3 plus reference TRBV5-6 and TRBJ1-2, the full variable domain is DAGVTQSPTHLIKTRGQQVTLRCSPKSGHDTVSWYQQALGQGPQFIFQYYEEEERQRGNFPDRFSGHQFPNYSSELNVNALLLGDSALYLCASSFMETGTHGYTFGSGTRLTVV.

The sample holds a few counts of this clonotype. The V and J genes are TRBV9 and TRBJ2-1; 10 bases fit TRBD2. Germline CDR1 is SGDLS and CDR2 is YYNGEE. The CDR3 is 15 amino acids. Trimming removed 4 bases from V and 9 bases from J; junction bases left unmatched: 10. The CDR3 region has the DNA TGTGCCAGCAGCCCCACCAGCGGGGGGGCTTCTGAGCAGTTCTTC. This sequence encodes CASSPTSGGASEQFF.